A single sample gave rise to the 6 T cell receptor beta chains below, sequenced in a study of cytomegalovirus exposure and HLA in healthy donors. Produced via immunoSEQ multiplex PCR; TCRdb's table is partial and in-frame only. The table records about 220,000 clones, about 90% of them present only once. Sequences were obtained from PBMCs. The receptors were gathered from a woman aged 18-29 years in good health and CMV-seronegative.

V is TRBV7-2 and J is TRBJ1-2; D might be TRBD1 (6 bases). There are 12 residues in the CDR3. Germline assignment: CDR1 SGHTA and CDR2 FQGNSA. The V end lost 5 bases, the J end lost 2 bases, and 6 bases lay between the germline ends. The CDR3 loop is CASSTGNYGYTF. CDR3 nucleotide sequence: TGTGCCAGCAGCACAGGGAACTATGGCTACACCTTC.

CDR3 in amino acids: CASSPLAGGNTIYF. The CDR3 coding sequence is TGTGCCAGCAGCCCACTAGCCGGGGGAAACACCATATATTTT. This rearrangement joins TRBV7-6 to TRBJ1-3; D ambiguous. Deletions cut 5 bases from V and 4 bases from J, with 12 bases between. Per germline, CDR1 SGHVS and CDR2 FNYEAQ. The CDR3 sequence is 14 residues long. Filled out from reference TRBV7-6 and TRBJ1-3, the complete variable domain reads GAGVSQSPRYKVTKRGQDVALRCDPISGHVSLYWYRQALGQGPEFLTYFNYEAQQDKSGLPNDRFSAERPEGSISTLTIQRTEQRDSAMYRCASSPLAGGNTIYFGEGSWLTVV.

In DNA form, the CDR3 reads TGTGCCAGTAGTATGGGCAGGGCAGAGACCCAGTACTTC. It is translated as CASSMGRAETQYF. J is TRBJ2-5 and V is TRBV19; a weak D match, TRBD1 (5 bases). This CDR3 is built from 13 residues. V dropped 3 bases and J dropped 4 bases, with 9 bases sitting between them. CDR1 LNHDA and CDR2 SQIVND come from the germline V gene (reference sequence).

V gene TRBV5-1 combines with J gene TRBJ2-7; D possibly corresponds to TRBD1 (6 bases). The length of the CDR3 is 18 residues. Germline V gene lookup returns CDR1 SGHRS and CDR2 YFSETQ. Deletions cut 1 base from V and 1 base from J, with 21 bases between. The CDR3 DNA follows: TGCGCCAGCAGCTTGCTCGGAAAACAGGGCGAAGCGTCCTACGAGCAGTACTTC. Protein: CASSLLGKQGEASYEQYF.

This sequence joins TRBV27 and TRBJ2-1; D perhaps matches TRBD2 (6 bases). The CDR3 contains 15 residues. The V and J ends lost 6 bases and 3 bases respectively, with 15 bases between them. Germline CDR1 is MNHEY and CDR2 is SMNVEV (reference sequence). In DNA, the CDR3 is TGTGCCAGCAGCTTAGCGGAAAACTACTACAATGAGCAGTTCTTC. Translated: CASSLAENYYNEQFF.

V usage is TRBV4-2 and J usage is TRBJ2-1, with 7 bases that match TRBD2. V was pared by 0 bases and J by 2 bases, with 4 bases of the junction left unmatched. The CDR3 extends over 16 amino acids. Germline assignment: CDR1 LGHNA and CDR2 YNFKEQ. CDR3 nucleotides: TGTGCCAGCAGCCAAGAGGCTAGCGGCCCCTACAATGAGCAGTTCTTC. This encodes CASSQEASGPYNEQFF.